Sequencing of this T cell receptor (beta chain) was carried out in a study of cytomegalovirus exposure and HLA in healthy donors (dated by TCRdb to the late 2010s). Background on the whole study: An earlier analysis of roughly 610 of the donors reported 250 to 350 Gb of sequence data and around 110 million unique TCR beta sequences obtained from about 179 million T cells. Roughly 300 gigabases of sequencing data and roughly 81 million unique TCR sequences made up an early release that covered over 550 HLA-typed donors. The genetic ancestry cluster associated with self-reported Caucasian donors included 81% of the roughly 400 genotyped donors. The study aimed to test whether cataloging public T cell receptors could reveal signatures of past pathogen exposure. The study used immunosequencing to profile the T cell repertoires of approximately 630 subjects and linked those repertoires to cytomegalovirus serostatus. A separate validation cohort of approximately 120 different subjects was used in addition to the roughly 640-subject first cohort. To predict cytomegalovirus infection status, the study brought together high-throughput TCR immunosequencing, statistical association of individual TCRs with disease status, and machine learning. To study patterns of TCR occurrence, a later analysis re-analyzed previously published TCR beta repertoires from under 750 donors and added high-resolution HLA genotyping. Rather than drawing on any new phenotypic data, the later analysis identified candidate immune exposures from TCR beta sequences and the way those sequences occurred across donors. In an earlier analysis of several hundred of the donors, high-throughput TCR beta sequencing was used to judge whether each TCR beta V gene segment behaved as functional or pseudogenic. Donor age, sex, ethnicity and CMV serostatus were compiled together with the repertoire data. A later genetic analysis used genome-wide SNP genotypes for about three fifths of the 666 donors, treating that subset as a discovery cohort. Every discovery cohort repertoire had been produced on one sequencing platform. Both class I and class II loci were covered by HLA typing, at four-digit resolution. Typing coverage differed by locus: A, B, C, DRB1 and DQB1 were typed in about 620-630 donors, DQA1 in 500 to 550, DPA1 in around 580, and DPB1 in 450 to 490. Roughly 5 DR-DQ haplotypes were handled as single units for association and clustering, since linkage in the cohort was strong. Among about 370 genotyped donors of the cohort, an average of about 240,000 unique TCR beta nucleotide sequences was sequenced per donor, of which roughly 18% were non-productive. What the authors observed across the whole study: Compared with equally common non-associated chains, HLA-associated TCR beta chains in a later analysis were more clonally expanded and had lower generation probabilities. The only immune exposure information available for the cohort was CMV serostatus. The authors suggested that the approach could potentially be extended to other disease states and immunological phenotypes. Across donors, most TCR sequences were observed very rarely, whereas some public TCRs were present in many individuals. A later analysis found that most CMV-associated TCR beta chains appeared HLA-restricted, with HLA associations seemingly driven largely by CMV exposure. A further reported finding was that TCR beta sequences accurately predicted the HLA-A and HLA-B alleles for most subjects in the first cohort. In a later analysis, the rate of TCR association differed among HLA loci, with DRB1 alleles having the most associated TCRs and HLA-C alleles having the fewest. Specific HLA alleles were associated with 16,951 TCR beta sequences at a false discovery rate of 0.05 in a later analysis. Because counts were too low, around 18 rarely observed V segments, including chromosome 9 orphons, were left out of the earlier analysis of some 640 of the donors. According to a later genetic analysis, donors in an Asian-associated ancestry cluster had fewer N-insertions in productive TCRs than the approximately 700-donor mean. In vitro tests confirmed that three of the cytomegalovirus-associated TCR beta chains recognize cytomegalovirus antigens. In the study, 150 to 200 TCR beta chains were listed as associated with cytomegalovirus. The sequencing pipeline was judged likely to have produced a cluster of highly shared sequence variants as a technical artifact. Linkage disequilibrium might explain the correlated functional status among segregating V segments, but an unknown experimental factor could not be excluded. The presence/absence analyses assumed that sequencing depth was roughly uniform across donors, and that assumption may not be true. Several of the top co-occurrence clusters appeared to be linked to parvovirus B19, influenza, CMV and Epstein-Barr virus, according to a later analysis. An association between a missense DCLRE1C variant and V-gene and J-gene trimming of TCR beta chains was found in a later genetic analysis and replicated in an independent cohort. Because the 87-base-pair reads could not distinguish some IMGT-functional V segments, including TRBV6-2 and TRBV6-3, those segments were excluded. In an earlier analysis of around 500 of the donors, most TCR beta V segments appeared in productive rearrangements about 90% or about 30% of the time, broadly matching IMGT annotations. HLA typing was unavailable for some donors at each locus, so association tests used only the typed subset. Cytomegalovirus status was reported to be diagnosed by the classifier with high specificity and sensitivity in both the original and validation cohorts. Strong co-occurrence of HLA alleles, especially DR and DQ, made assigning TCR associations to individual alleles difficult. The cohort was sequenced for TCR beta chains only, and without alpha or paired-chain data the features that could be detected were limited.

As concerns this clone: Which antigen it targets is not known. Base quality data are lacking; no much larger clone is found one base away.

In total, roughly 670 healthy bone marrow donors made up the cohort. At the time of sampling, all cohort members were nominally healthy, though unrecorded immune exposures were likely present. The donor tested CMV seropositive, placing the donor among the approximately 290 seropositive members of the cohort. Every donor gave a peripheral blood sample, and the peripheral blood mononuclear cells from that sample were used for TCR beta sequencing. Genomic DNA extraction from the blood cell samples was performed with the Qiagen DNeasy Blood Extraction Kit. Receptor libraries were prepared by the immunoSEQ multiplex PCR assay. For the multiplex PCR, a mixture combining 60 forward primers for TCR Vbeta segments and 13 reverse primers for TCR Jbeta segments was used. The CDR3 region of rearranged TCR beta genes was amplified from genomic DNA with a multiplex PCR assay. Amplified TCR beta libraries were sequenced as 87-base-pair reads on the Illumina HiSeq System. The original methods were these. A later analysis tallied around 87 million unique TCR beta chains across the 666 repertoires, and approximately 9.9 million of those chains were shared by two or more donors. Raw reads were error-corrected and collapsed into unique sequences with a nearest-neighbor algorithm that merged closely related sequences to remove PCR and sequencing errors. To assign V, D and J gene segments, CDR3 sequences were aligned to IMGT reference sequences. For a sequence to be retained, a match of at least six nucleotides to both a V gene segment and a J gene segment was required. Rearrangements were called productive when the CDR3 lacked stop codons and stayed in frame with V and J; all others were non-productive. Following IMGT convention, CDR3 was defined as the stretch from the second conserved V-encoded cysteine to the conserved J-encoded phenylalanine. The earlier analysis of around 640 of the donors excluded sequences that lacked an unambiguous match to a single V gene segment. An earlier analysis of 587 of the donors called V segments functional above 56.7% productive rearrangements and segregating when the between-donor standard deviation exceeded 5%. A statistical classification framework was built for diagnosing cytomegalovirus status from the catalog of TCR beta chain sequences. In a later analysis, V and J genes were assigned by comparing TCR nucleotide sequences against IMGT/GENE-DB human TR gene sequences. In a later analysis, CDR3 sequences and most-parsimonious VDJ recombination scenarios were assigned using the TCRdist pipeline. In a later analysis, every TCR beta chain was defined by the combination of its CDR3 amino acid sequence and its V-gene family, and reads without a unique V-gene family were dropped. To address suspected cross-contamination and a sequencing artifact, a later analysis removed a few hundred highly shared, low-generation-probability nucleotide sequences. For each public chain, a later analysis derived a clonal expansion index from normalized ranks of inferred template counts within each repertoire. In a later analysis, generation probabilities were computed using a VDJ recombination model fitted to out-of-frame rearrangements, and the results were checked against IGoR. Hypergeometric tests were used in a later analysis to score TCR-TCR, TCR-HLA and TCR-CMV co-occurrence, with a repertoire-size bias correction applied to the TCR pairs. In a later analysis, false discovery rates were estimated by permuting HLA or CMV assignments 20 times. In a later analysis, co-occurring TCRs were grouped using DBSCAN, with TCRdist sequence similarity added in when clustering inside HLA-allele-positive subsets. Repertoires with fewer than 30,000 or more than 120,000 public chains were left out of co-occurrence clustering, as were about 5 repertoires with anomalous nucleotide sharing. As stored in TCRdb, this immuneACCESS dataset retains in-frame rearrangements with V and J assigned. A fraction of the clones does not appear; measured against another copy, unresolved V genes explain less than half of the discrepancy, and the remainder lacks a known reason. V and J calls and clone size are as listed in that table; D and trimming were resolved from the DNA. In all, the sample holds about 140,000 clones, and about 80% of those were seen once. Over 2% of the sample is in the top ten clones.

Germline trimming: 4 bases from V, 8 bases from J; junction bases outside gene matches: 12. CDR1 and CDR2, per the germline V gene, are SGHRS and YFSETQ. From the cysteine up to the phenylalanine, the CDR3 has a length of 15 residues. Only the CDR3 region is kept as DNA, spanning 45 bases read in frame from base 1. This TCR was recovered from a woman younger than 35 in good health and CMV-seropositive. The chain is encoded by TRBV5-1 joined to TRBJ2-1, with TRBD1 matching 7 junction bases. The sequenced sample was PBMCs. The nucleotide sequence reads as follows: TGCGCCAGCAGCGCTACGGACGACAGGGTCCATGAGCAGTTCTTC. Translated, it reads CASSATDDRVHEQFF.